This T cell receptor beta chain was captured in a study of T cell responses to AZD1222 COVID-19 vaccine. Whole-study findings and limits: A mostly white British donor set with more females was recruited, and clonal diversity was possibly underestimated.

TCRdb keeps only in-frame clones here, not all; method: immunoSEQ multiplex PCR. The sample records fewer than 130,000 clones, 81% being singletons. Comment on this clone: As yet, its antigen is unknown.

Germline V CDR1 and CDR2: SGHTA, FQGNSA. This CDR3 region has 18 residues. V dropped 5 bases and J dropped 1; count of bases not matched to a gene: 15. This receptor was taken from an adult in good health. Specimen: peripheral blood, collected on day 0 of AZD1222 vaccination. The chain recombines TRBV7-2 with TRBJ1-1, with 8 bases aligning to TRBD1. The CDR3 protein is CASSTRQGTFQTNTEAFF. CDR3 nucleotides: TGTGCCAGCAGCACCCGACAGGGGACCTTTCAAACGAACACTGAAGCTTTCTTT.